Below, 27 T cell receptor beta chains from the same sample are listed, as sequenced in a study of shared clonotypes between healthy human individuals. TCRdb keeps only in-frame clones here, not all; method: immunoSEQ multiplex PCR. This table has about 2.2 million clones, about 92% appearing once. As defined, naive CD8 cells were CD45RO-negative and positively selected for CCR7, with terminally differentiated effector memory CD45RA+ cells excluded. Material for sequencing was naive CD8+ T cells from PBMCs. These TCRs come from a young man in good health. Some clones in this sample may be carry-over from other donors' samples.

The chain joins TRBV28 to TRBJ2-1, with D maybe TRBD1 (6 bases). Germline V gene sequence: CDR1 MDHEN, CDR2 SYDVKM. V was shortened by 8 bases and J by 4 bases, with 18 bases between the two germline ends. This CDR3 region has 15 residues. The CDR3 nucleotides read TGTGCCAGCGGACCTTCCCTGGACAGTTACAATGAGCAGTTCTTC. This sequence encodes CASGPSLDSYNEQFF.

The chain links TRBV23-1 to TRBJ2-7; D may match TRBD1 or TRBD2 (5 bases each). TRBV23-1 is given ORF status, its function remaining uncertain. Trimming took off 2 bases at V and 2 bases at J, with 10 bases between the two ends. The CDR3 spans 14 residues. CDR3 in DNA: TGCGCCAGCAGTCAACGGGACGGAGCCTACGAGCAGTACTTC. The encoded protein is CASSQRDGAYEQYF.

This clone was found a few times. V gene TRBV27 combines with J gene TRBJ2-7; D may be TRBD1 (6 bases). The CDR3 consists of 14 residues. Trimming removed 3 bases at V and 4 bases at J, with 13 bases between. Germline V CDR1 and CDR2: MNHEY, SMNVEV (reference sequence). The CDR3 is CASSLGTHPYEQYF. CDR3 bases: TGTGCCAGCAGTTTGGGGACACATCCTTACGAGCAGTACTTC.

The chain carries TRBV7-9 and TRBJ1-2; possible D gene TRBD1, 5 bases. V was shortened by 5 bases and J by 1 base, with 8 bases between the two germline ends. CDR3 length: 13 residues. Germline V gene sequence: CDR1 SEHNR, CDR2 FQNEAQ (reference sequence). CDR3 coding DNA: TGTGCCAGCAGCATGAGGGGTAACTATGGCTACACCTTC. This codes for CASSMRGNYGYTF.

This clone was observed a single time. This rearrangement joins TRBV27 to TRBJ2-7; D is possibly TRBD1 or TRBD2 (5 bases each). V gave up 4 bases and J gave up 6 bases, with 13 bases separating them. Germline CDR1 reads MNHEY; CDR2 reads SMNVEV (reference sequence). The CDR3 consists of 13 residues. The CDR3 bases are TGTGCCAGCAGTTGGGGGTTTTCGGGCGAGCAGTACTTC. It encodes CASSWGFSGEQYF.

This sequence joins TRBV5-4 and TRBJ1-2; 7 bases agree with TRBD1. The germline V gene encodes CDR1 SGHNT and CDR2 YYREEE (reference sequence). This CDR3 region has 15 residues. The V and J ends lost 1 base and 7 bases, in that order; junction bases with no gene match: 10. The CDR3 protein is CASSLFQGGKRGYTF. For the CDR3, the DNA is TGTGCCAGCAGCTTGTTTCAGGGGGGGAAGCGTGGCTACACCTTC.

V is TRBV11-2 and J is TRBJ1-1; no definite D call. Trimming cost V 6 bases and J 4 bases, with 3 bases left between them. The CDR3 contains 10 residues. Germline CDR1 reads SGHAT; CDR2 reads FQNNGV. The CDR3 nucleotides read TGTGCCAGCAGAAGCACTGAAGCTTTCTTT. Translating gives CASRSTEAFF. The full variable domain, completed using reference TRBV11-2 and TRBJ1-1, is EAGVAQSPRYKIIEKRQSVAFWCNPISGHATLYWYQQILGQGPKLLIQFQNNGVVDDSQLPKDRFSAERLKGVDSTLKIQPAKLEDSAVYLCASRSTEAFFGQGTRLTVV.

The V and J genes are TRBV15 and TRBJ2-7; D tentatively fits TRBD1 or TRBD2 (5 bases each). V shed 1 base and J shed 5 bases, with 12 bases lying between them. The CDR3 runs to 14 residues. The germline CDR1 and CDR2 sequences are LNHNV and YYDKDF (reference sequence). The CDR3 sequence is CATSRVGDVDEQYF. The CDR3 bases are TGTGCCACCAGCAGAGTGGGGGATGTAGACGAGCAGTACTTC.

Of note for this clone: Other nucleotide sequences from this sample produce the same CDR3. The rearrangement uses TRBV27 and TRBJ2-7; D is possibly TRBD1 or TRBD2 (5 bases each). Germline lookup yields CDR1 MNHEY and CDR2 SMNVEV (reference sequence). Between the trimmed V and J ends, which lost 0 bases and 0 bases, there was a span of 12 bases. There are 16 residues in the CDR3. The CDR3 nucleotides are TGTGCCAGCAGTTTATCCCCTGGGACCCCCTCCTACGAGCAGTACTTC. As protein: CASSLSPGTPSYEQYF.

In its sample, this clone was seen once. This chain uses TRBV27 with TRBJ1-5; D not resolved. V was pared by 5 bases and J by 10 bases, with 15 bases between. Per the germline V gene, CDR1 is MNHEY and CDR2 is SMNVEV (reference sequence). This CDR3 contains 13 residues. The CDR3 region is CASSPPPGFPQHF. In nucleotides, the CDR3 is TGTGCCAGCAGTCCCCCCCCCGGGTTCCCCCAGCATTTT.

The CDR3 region is CASSSRTGVGTNEKLFF. The CDR3 DNA reads as TGTGCCAGCAGTTCTAGGACAGGGGTCGGAACTAATGAAAAACTGTTTTTT. The chain is built from TRBV28 and TRBJ1-4; 9 positions agree with TRBD1. J was trimmed by 1 base and V by 4 bases; bases with no gene match: 7. Germline V lookup: CDR1 MDHEN, CDR2 SYDVKM. The CDR3 extends over 17 amino acids.

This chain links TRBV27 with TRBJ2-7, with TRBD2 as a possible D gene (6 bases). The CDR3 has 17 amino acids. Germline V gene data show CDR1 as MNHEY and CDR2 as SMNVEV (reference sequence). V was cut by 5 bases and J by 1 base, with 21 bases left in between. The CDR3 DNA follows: TGTGCCAGCAGTCCAAGTGCTAGCGAGGAGATATCCTACGAGCAGTACTTC. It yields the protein CASSPSASEEISYEQYF.

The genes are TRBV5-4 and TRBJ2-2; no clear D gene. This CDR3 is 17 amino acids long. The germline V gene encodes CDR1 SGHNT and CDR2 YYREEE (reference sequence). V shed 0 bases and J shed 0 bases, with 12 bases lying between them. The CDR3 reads CASSLGGDTANTGELFF. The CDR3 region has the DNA TGTGCCAGCAGCTTGGGTGGGGATACAGCGAACACCGGGGAGCTGTTTTTT.

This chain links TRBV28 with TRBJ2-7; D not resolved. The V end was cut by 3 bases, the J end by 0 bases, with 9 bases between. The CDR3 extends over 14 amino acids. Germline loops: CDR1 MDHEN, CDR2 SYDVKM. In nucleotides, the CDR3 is TGTGCCAGCAGTTTTTCCAGGAGCTCCTACGAGCAGTACTTC. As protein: CASSFSRSSYEQYF.

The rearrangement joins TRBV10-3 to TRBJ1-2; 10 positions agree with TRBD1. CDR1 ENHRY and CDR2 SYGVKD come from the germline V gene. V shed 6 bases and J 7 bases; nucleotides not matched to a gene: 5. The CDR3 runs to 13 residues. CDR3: CAISLDRGGGYTF. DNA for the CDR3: TGTGCCATCAGCCTGGACAGGGGGGGTGGCTACACCTTC.

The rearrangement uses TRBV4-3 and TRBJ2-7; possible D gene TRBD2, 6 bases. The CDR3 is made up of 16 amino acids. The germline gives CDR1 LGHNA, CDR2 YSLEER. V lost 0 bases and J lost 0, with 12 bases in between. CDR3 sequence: CASSQDSRGPSYEQYF. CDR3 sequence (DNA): TGCGCCAGCAGCCAAGATTCGCGGGGCCCCTCCTACGAGCAGTACTTC.

The CDR3 DNA sequence: TGTGCCAGCAGCGGCGGGGGGGCCGAAAACGCCTACTATGGCTACACCTTC. This gives the protein CASSGGGAENAYYGYTF. The chain has TRBV11-2 and TRBJ1-2, with D possibly being TRBD1 (6 bases). With 5 bases removed from V and 3 bases from J, the gap between germline ends came to 22 bases. CDR3 length: 17 residues. The germline CDR1 and CDR2 sequences are SGHAT and FQNNGV.

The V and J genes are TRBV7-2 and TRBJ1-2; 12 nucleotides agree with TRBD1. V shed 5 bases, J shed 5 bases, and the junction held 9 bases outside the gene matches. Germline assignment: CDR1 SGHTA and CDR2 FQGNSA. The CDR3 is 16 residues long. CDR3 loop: CASSVGTGGAWYGYTF. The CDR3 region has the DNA TGTGCCAGCAGCGTCGGGACAGGGGGCGCTTGGTATGGCTACACCTTC.

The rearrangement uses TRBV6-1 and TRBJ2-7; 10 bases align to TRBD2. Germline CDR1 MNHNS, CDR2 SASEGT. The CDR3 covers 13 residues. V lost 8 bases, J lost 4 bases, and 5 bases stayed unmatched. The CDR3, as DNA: TGTGCCAGCGGATCGACTAGCGGGTACGAGCAGTACTTC. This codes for CASGSTSGYEQYF.

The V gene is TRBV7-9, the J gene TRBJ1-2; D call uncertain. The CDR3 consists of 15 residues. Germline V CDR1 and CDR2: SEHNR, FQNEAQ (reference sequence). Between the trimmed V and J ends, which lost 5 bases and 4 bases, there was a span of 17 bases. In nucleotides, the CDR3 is TGTGCCAGCAGCGCAGGAGATACGAGGATCTATGGCTACACCTTC. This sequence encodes CASSAGDTRIYGYTF.

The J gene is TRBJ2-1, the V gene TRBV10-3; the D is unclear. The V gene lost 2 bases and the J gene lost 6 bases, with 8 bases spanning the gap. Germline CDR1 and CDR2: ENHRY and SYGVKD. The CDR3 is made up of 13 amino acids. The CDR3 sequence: CAISEMTPNEQFF. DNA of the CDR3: TGTGCCATCAGTGAGATGACCCCCAATGAGCAGTTCTTC.

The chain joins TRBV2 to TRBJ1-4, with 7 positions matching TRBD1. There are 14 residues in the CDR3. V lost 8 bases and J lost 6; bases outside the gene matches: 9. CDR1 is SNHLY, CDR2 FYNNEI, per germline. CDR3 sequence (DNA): TGTGCCAGCGAGGGGGCAGGGGAATATGAAAAACTGTTTTTT. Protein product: CASEGAGEYEKLFF.

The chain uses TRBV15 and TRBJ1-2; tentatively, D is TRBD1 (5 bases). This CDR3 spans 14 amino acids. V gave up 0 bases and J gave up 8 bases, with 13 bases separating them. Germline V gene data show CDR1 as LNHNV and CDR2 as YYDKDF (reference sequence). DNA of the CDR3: TGTGCCACCAGCAGAGATAGGTGGGGGGACGGCTACACCTTC. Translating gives CATSRDRWGDGYTF.

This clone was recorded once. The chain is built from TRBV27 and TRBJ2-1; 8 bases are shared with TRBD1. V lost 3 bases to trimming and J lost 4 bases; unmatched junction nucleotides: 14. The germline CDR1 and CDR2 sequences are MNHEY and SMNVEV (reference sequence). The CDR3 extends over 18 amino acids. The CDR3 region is CASSFLTMTRGPYNEQFF. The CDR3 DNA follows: TGTGCCAGCAGTTTTTTGACTATGACCAGGGGGCCATACAATGAGCAGTTCTTC.

The CDR3 sequence: CASILGHYEQYF. The CDR3 nucleotides read TGTGCCAGCATCCTAGGGCACTACGAGCAGTACTTC. V and J are TRBV6-1 and TRBJ2-7; no reliable D call. CDR3 size: 12 residues. Looked up from germline, CDR1 is MNHNS and CDR2 is SASEGT. V gave up 7 bases and J gave up 3 bases, with 10 bases separating them.

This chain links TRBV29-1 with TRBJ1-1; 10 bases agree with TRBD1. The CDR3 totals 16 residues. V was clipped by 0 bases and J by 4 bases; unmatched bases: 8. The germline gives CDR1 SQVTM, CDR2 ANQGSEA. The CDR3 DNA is TGCAGCGTTGAAGACCCGCTCAGGACAGGGGGCACTGAAGCTTTCTTT. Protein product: CSVEDPLRTGGTEAFF. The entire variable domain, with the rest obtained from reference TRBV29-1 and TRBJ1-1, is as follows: SAVISQKPSRDICQRGTSLTIQCQVDSQVTMMFWYRQQPGQSLTLIATANQGSEATYESGFVIDKFPISRPNLTFSTLTVSNMSPEDSSIYLCSVEDPLRTGGTEAFFGQGTRLTVV.

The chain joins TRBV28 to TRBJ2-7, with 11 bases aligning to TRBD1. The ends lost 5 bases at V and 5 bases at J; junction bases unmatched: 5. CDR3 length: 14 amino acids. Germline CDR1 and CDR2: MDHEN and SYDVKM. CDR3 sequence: CASSPRDRGDEQYF. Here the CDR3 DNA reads TGTGCCAGCAGTCCCCGGGACAGGGGGGACGAGCAGTACTTC.